This T cell receptor beta chain was observed in a study of OX40 agonist ivuxolimab in advanced cancers. Sequenced by immunoSEQ multiplex PCR; TCRdb stores in-frame clones only, minus some. Of tens of thousands of clones listed, 84% are singletons. This sequence originates from an adult with an advanced solid tumor such as melanoma, head and neck, liver or kidney cancer. The material was CD4+ or CD8+ T cells sorted from blood, obtained in a trial of the OX40 agonist ivuxolimab.

The CDR3: CASSTKRGNEQYF. The CDR3 DNA follows: TGTGCCAGCAGCACGAAACGGGGGAACGAGCAGTACTTC. V gene TRBV7-2 combines with J gene TRBJ2-7; TRBD2 might be the D (6 bases). V lost 5 bases, J lost 5 bases, and 13 bases lay in between. This CDR3 spans 13 amino acids. Germline V lookup: CDR1 SGHTA, CDR2 FQGNSA.